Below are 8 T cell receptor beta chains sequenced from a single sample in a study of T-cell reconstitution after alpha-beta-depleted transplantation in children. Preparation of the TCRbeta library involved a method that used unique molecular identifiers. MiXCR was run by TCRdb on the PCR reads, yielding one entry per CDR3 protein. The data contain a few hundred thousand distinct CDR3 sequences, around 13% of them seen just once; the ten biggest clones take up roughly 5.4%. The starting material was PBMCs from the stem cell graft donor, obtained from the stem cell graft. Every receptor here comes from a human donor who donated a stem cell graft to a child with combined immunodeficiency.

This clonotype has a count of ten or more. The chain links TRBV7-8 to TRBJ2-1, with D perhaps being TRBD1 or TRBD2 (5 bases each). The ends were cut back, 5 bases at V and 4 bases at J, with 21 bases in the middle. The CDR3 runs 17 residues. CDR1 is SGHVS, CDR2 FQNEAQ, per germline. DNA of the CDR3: TGTGCCAGCAGCCCAAGTCCCGCTGGGGGTACTTACAATGAGCAGTTCTTC. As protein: CASSPSPAGGTYNEQFF.

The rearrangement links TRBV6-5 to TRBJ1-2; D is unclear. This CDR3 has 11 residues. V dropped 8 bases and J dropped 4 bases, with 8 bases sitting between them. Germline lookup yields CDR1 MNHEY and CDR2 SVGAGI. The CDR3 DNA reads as TGTGCCAGCGCCGACCTCTATGGCTACACCTTC. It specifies CASADLYGYTF.

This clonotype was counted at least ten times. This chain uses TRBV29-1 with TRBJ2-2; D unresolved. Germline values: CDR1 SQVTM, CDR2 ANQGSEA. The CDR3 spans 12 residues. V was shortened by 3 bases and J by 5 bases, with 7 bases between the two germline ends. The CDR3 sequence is CSVDQRTGELFF. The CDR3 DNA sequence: TGCAGCGTTGACCAGAGGACCGGGGAGCTGTTTTTT.

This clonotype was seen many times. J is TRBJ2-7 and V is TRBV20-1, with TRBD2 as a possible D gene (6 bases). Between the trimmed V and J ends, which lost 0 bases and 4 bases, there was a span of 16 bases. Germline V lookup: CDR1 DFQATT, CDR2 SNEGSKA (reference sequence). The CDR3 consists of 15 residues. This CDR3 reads CSARDPRTTGYEQYF. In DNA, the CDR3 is TGCAGTGCTAGAGATCCACGGACTACCGGATACGAGCAGTACTTC.

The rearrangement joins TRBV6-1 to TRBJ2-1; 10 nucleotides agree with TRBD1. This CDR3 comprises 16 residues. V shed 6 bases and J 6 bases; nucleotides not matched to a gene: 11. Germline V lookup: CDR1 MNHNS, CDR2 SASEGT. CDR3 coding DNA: TGTGCCAGCAGCGGACAGGGGGACCGGCGATTCAATGAGCAGTTCTTC. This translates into CASSGQGDRRFNEQFF.

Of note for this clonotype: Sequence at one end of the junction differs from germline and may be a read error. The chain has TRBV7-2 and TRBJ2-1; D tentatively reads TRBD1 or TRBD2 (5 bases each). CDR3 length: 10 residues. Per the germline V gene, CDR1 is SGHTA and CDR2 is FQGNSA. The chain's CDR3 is CASSLARDHF. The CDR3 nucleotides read TGTGCCAGCAGCTTAGCTAGGGACCACTTC.

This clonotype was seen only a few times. CDR3 nucleotides: TGTGCCAGCAGCCCCTTATTCCAGCCCTCCTACAATGAGCAGTTCTTC. Protein: CASSPLFQPSYNEQFF. The J gene is TRBJ2-1, the V gene TRBV7-9; D uncertain. Trimming removed 5 bases from V and 0 bases from J, with 14 bases in between. Germline V lookup: CDR1 SEHNR, CDR2 FQNEAQ (reference sequence). The CDR3 covers 16 residues.

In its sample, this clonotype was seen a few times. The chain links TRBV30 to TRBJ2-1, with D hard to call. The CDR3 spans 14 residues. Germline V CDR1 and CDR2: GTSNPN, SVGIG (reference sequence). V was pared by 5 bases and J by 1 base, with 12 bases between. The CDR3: CAWRTVSSYNEQFF. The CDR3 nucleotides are TGTGCCTGGCGGACGGTATCATCCTACAATGAGCAGTTCTTC. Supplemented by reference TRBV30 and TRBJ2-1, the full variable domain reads SQTIHQWPATLVQPVGSPLSLECTVEGTSNPNLYWYRQAAGRGLQLLFYSVGIGQISSEVPQNLSASRPQDRQFILSSKKLLLSDSGFYLCAWRTVSSYNEQFFGPGTRLTVL.